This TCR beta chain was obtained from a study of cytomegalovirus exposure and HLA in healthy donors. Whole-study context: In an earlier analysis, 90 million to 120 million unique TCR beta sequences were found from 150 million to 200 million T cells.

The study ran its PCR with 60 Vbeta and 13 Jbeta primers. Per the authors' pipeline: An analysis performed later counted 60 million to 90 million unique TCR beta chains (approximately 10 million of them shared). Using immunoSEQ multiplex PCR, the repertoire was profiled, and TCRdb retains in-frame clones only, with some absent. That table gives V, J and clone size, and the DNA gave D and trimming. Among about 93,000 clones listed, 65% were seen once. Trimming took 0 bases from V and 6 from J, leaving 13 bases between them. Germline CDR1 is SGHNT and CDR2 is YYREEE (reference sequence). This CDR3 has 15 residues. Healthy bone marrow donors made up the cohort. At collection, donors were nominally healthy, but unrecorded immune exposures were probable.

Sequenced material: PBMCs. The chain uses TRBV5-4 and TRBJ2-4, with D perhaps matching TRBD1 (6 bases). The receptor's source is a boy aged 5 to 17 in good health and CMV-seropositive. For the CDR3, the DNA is TGTGCCAGCAGCTTGGAGCAGGGGCGGGTAAACATTCAGTACTTC. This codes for CASSLEQGRVNIQYF.